The 7 T cell receptor beta chains given below trace back to one sample, sequenced in a study of cytomegalovirus exposure and HLA in healthy donors. TCRdb keeps only in-frame clones here, not all; method: immunoSEQ multiplex PCR. The data hold 100,000 to 150,000 clones, with 89% observed a single time. Sequenced input: PBMCs. These receptors originate from a woman aged 18-29 years in good health and CMV-seronegative.

The genes are TRBV2 and TRBJ2-1; 8 bases line up with TRBD1. Germline V gene data show CDR1 as SNHLY and CDR2 as FYNNEI. The CDR3 length is 16 residues. Unmatched junction bases numbered 12, after V lost 5 bases and J lost 6 bases. CDR3 loop: CASSSPQGAIINEQFF. CDR3 coding DNA: TGTGCCAGCAGTTCCCCGCAGGGGGCGATAATCAATGAGCAGTTCTTC.

The chain recombines TRBV5-5 with TRBJ2-3, with D possibly being TRBD2 (6 bases). There are 15 residues in the CDR3. Germline V gene sequence: CDR1 SGHKS, CDR2 YYEKEE (reference sequence). V was pared by 1 base and J by 6 bases, with 15 bases between. The CDR3 DNA sequence: TGTGCCAGCAGCTTGCGCCCTTCGGGGGAGGATACGCAGTATTTT. Translation gives CASSLRPSGEDTQYF.

The chain links TRBV28 to TRBJ1-2; TRBD1 aligns across 8 bases. Germline CDR1 reads MDHEN; CDR2 reads SYDVKM. The CDR3 is made up of 16 amino acids. J gave up 5 bases and V 4 bases, and 12 bases lay outside the gene matches. The CDR3 DNA sequence: TGTGCCAGCAGTTCCACCACCAGGGGGCGTCGGTATGGCTACACCTTC. Protein product: CASSSTTRGRRYGYTF.

V gene TRBV5-1 combines with J gene TRBJ1-6, with D possibly being TRBD1 (6 bases). CDR3 length: 19 amino acids. Looked up from germline, CDR1 is SGHRS and CDR2 is YFSETQ. Trimming took off 4 bases at V and 0 bases at J, with 20 bases between the two ends. CDR3 amino acids: CASSLGGPGPSSYNSPLHF. CDR3 in DNA: TGCGCCAGCAGCCTCGGGGGGCCAGGCCCGAGCTCCTATAATTCACCCCTCCACTTT.

This chain connects TRBV6-1 to TRBJ1-2; maybe TRBD1 (6 bases). Germline V gene lookup returns CDR1 MNHNS and CDR2 SASEGT. CDR3 length: 14 amino acids. Trimming stripped 5 bases from V and 4 bases from J, with 14 bases between. The CDR3 is CASSFPGHVYGYTF. The CDR3 DNA is TGTGCCAGCAGTTTTCCGGGACACGTCTATGGCTACACCTTC.

This chain connects TRBV18 to TRBJ1-3; D is ambiguous. The V end lost 1 base, the J end lost 0 bases, and 7 bases lay between the germline ends. Germline V CDR1 and CDR2: KGHSH, LQKENI. This CDR3 has 15 amino acids. CDR3 amino acids: CASSPRGHSGNTIYF. Written as DNA, the CDR3 is TGTGCCAGCTCACCACGCGGGCACTCTGGAAACACCATATATTTT.

The chain links TRBV15 to TRBJ1-2, with D maybe TRBD1 (5 bases). The CDR3 runs 13 residues. V gave up 8 bases and J gave up 3 bases, with 13 bases separating them. The V gene's germline CDR1 is LNHNV and CDR2 YYDKDF (reference sequence). The chain's CDR3 is CATRGGVHYGYTF. The CDR3 DNA sequence: TGTGCCACCCGGGGAGGGGTTCACTATGGCTACACCTTC. Drawing the rest from reference TRBV15 and TRBJ1-2, the complete variable domain is DAMVIQNPRYQVTQFGKPVTLSCSQTLNHNVMYWYQQKSSQAPKLLFHYYDKDFNNEADTPDNFQSRRPNTSFCFLDIRSPGLGDTAMYLCATRGGVHYGYTFGSGTRLTVV.